The 13 T cell receptor beta chains presented below share a single source sample, sequenced in a study of early T cells in non-severe SARS-CoV-2 infection. MiXCR was run by TCRdb on the 5' RACE reads, yielding one entry per CDR3 protein. The sample records over 60,000 distinct CDR3 sequences, roughly a tenth being singletons. The specimen was whole blood, collected at baseline. The receptors were gathered from an adult who was a healthcare worker with PCR-confirmed SARS-CoV-2 infection or an uninfected control (not recorded which).

At least ten counts were recorded for this clonotype. V and J are TRBV4-2 and TRBJ2-7; 9 nucleotides line up with TRBD2. The length of the CDR3 is 15 residues. The junction had 8 bases not matched to a gene; V was cut back by 2 bases and J by 6 bases. CDR1 is LGHNA, CDR2 YNFKEQ, per germline. CDR3 nucleotide sequence: TGTGCCAGCAGCCAAAGAGCGGGGGGATACTTCGAGCAGTACTTC. Encoded protein: CASSQRAGGYFEQYF.

The sample holds a few counts of this clonotype. The genes are TRBV4-2 and TRBJ1-4; unclear D gene. CDR3 length: 14 amino acids. Per the germline V gene, CDR1 is LGHNA and CDR2 is YNFKEQ. V lost 0 bases, J lost 1 base, and 3 bases lay in between. The CDR3 is CASSQDITNEKLFF. The CDR3 DNA reads as TGTGCCAGCAGCCAAGATATAACTAATGAAAAACTGTTTTTT.

This clonotype was counted at least ten times. The gene calls are TRBV30 and TRBJ1-1, with D maybe TRBD1 (5 bases). The ends were cut back, 2 bases at V and 2 bases at J, with 9 bases in the middle. The CDR3 totals 13 residues. The germline CDR1 and CDR2 sequences are GTSNPN and SVGIG (reference sequence). The CDR3 loop reads CAWSQGYNTEAFF. For the CDR3, the DNA is TGTGCCTGGAGTCAGGGTTATAACACTGAAGCTTTCTTT.

The table lists this clonotype with many counts. V usage is TRBV4-2 and J usage is TRBJ1-6; a possible D gene is TRBD1 (6 bases). Trimming removed 3 bases from V and 5 bases from J, with 11 bases in between. Germline CDR1 reads LGHNA; CDR2 reads YNFKEQ. The length of the CDR3 is 15 residues. The CDR3 spells CASSQGTRDNSPLHF. CDR3 sequence (DNA): TGTGCCAGCAGCCAGGGGACACGTGATAATTCACCCCTCCACTTT.

This chain links TRBV4-1 with TRBJ2-7; no clear D gene. The CDR3 has 14 amino acids. Deletions cut 4 bases from V and 5 bases from J, with 15 bases between. Per the germline V gene, CDR1 is MGHRA and CDR2 is YSYEKL. CDR3 DNA: TGCGCCAGCAGCCTAAGGACCGGCCGGGACGAGCAGTACTTC. Residues: CASSLRTGRDEQYF.

This clonotype was detected a few times. V and J are TRBV27 and TRBJ1-5; weak D call: TRBD1 (6 bases). The CDR3 length is 13 residues. Germline CDR1 reads MNHEY; CDR2 reads SMNVEV (reference sequence). V was cut by 11 bases and J by 5 bases, with 16 bases left in between. The CDR3 bases are TGTGCCGTATCACAGGGAACAGATCAGCCCCAGCATTTT. Translating it yields CAVSQGTDQPQHF.

This clonotype was counted at least ten times. The V call is TRBV5-6, the J call TRBJ1-2, with D possibly being TRBD1 (6 bases). Trimming took 0 bases from V and 4 from J, leaving 25 bases between them. Looked up from germline, CDR1 is SGHDT and CDR2 is YYEEEE. This CDR3 is 19 amino acids long. The CDR3 loop is CASSLAYPDQGTLGYGYTF. In DNA form, the CDR3 reads TGTGCCAGCAGCTTGGCCTATCCAGACCAGGGGACCCTAGGCTATGGCTACACCTTC.

CDR3 region: CASRPGQGYTDTQYF. As DNA, the CDR3 is TGCGCCAGCAGACCGGGACAGGGTTACACAGATACGCAGTATTTT. The chain recombines TRBV4-1 with TRBJ2-3, with 9 bases lining up with TRBD1. Unmatched junction bases numbered 6, after V lost 6 bases and J lost 2 bases. The CDR3 consists of 15 residues. In germline, CDR1 is MGHRA, CDR2 YSYEKL.

This clonotype was recorded a few times. The chain links TRBV11-2 to TRBJ2-7; 7 positions match TRBD1. In germline, CDR1 is SGHAT, CDR2 FQNNGV. Trimming cost V 2 bases and J 3 bases; bases outside gene matches: 4. The CDR3 has 14 amino acids. CDR3 DNA sequence: TGTGCCAGCAGCTTAAGTTCAGGGGGCTACGAGCAGTACTTC. This sequence encodes CASSLSSGGYEQYF.

The sample holds many counts of this clonotype. The J gene is TRBJ2-3, the V gene TRBV9; perhaps TRBD2 as D (7 bases). Trimming removed 0 bases from V and 4 bases from J, with 12 bases in between. There are 15 residues in the CDR3. Germline CDR1 SGDLS, CDR2 YYNGEE. The chain's CDR3 is CASSVEGGTADTQYF. In DNA form, the CDR3 reads TGTGCCAGCAGCGTAGAGGGGGGGACGGCAGATACGCAGTATTTT.

This chain links TRBV29-1 with TRBJ2-5; D ambiguous. The CDR3 spans 13 residues. V was shortened by 7 bases and J by 4 bases, with 16 bases between the two germline ends. The germline CDR1 and CDR2 sequences are SQVTM and ANQGSEA. CDR3 sequence (DNA): TGCAGCGCCCCGCACTACTTGGGAGAGACCCAGTACTTC. Its protein is CSAPHYLGETQYF.

This clonotype came up many times. V is TRBV20-1 and J is TRBJ1-2, with no clear D. Per the germline V gene, CDR1 is DFQATT and CDR2 is SNEGSKA (reference sequence). V lost 6 bases and J lost 4, with 24 bases in between. This CDR3 comprises 16 residues. Here the CDR3 reads CSAPPSLLDAAYGYTF. CDR3 sequence (DNA): TGCAGTGCCCCCCCTTCCCTCCTAGACGCCGCCTATGGCTACACCTTC.

The genes are TRBV20-1 and TRBJ2-4; D not certain. The CDR3 has 16 residues. Germline-derived CDR1 and CDR2 are DFQATT and SNEGSKA (reference sequence). V was shortened by 0 bases and J by 0 bases, with 12 bases between the two germline ends. CDR3 amino acids: CSARDLSPLAKNIQYF. CDR3 nucleotide sequence: TGCAGTGCTAGAGATCTCAGTCCTCTAGCCAAAAACATTCAGTACTTC.